This T cell receptor (beta chain) was captured in a study of technical replicates of blood from several donors (dated by TCRdb to 2015 to 2018). Libraries were prepared through the immunoSEQ multiplex PCR assay. In TCRdb, the immuneACCESS table is reduced to in-frame sequences with V and J assigned. These tables do not hold every clone; where another copy was compared, an unresolved V gene accounts for under half, and the others remain unexplained. Within this sample are approximately 87,000 clones, with 90% to 95% of them counted one time only. About 0.36% of the sample is taken by the ten largest. V and J are trimmed by 5 bases and 8 bases, and the gene matches miss 10 bases of the junction. CDR1 SGHVS and CDR2 FQNEAQ were looked up in the germline V gene. From the cysteine up to the phenylalanine, the CDR3 has a length of 16 residues. Solely the CDR3 DNA is kept, with 48 bases framed from the first base.

With respect to this clone: The clone's antigen remains unknown. Base qualities are not provided; no much larger clone lies one nucleotide away.

Sequenced: T cells isolated from PBMCs. This chain is built from TRBV7-8 and TRBJ2-1; TRBD2 aligns with 12 central bases. The sequence was collected from a human donor in good health. In nucleotide form, the sequence is TGTGCCAGCAGCCTACGGACTAGCGGGATAACATATGAGCAGTTCTTC. This sequence encodes CASSLRTSGITYEQFF.